This T cell receptor (beta chain) was captured in a study of a mutant IDH1 vaccine in newly diagnosed glioma (dated by TCRdb to about 2021). At the level of the whole study: Of the roughly 34 treated patients, around 60% were male and roughly 38% were female, and a mean age of around 40 years was recorded. Peripheral blood samples were drawn at six visits, namely V03 (baseline), V05, V07, V10, V12 and V13. Longitudinal TCRB deep sequencing was done for about two dozen treated patients, wherever samples were available for exploratory analyses. Before enrollment, most patients had been given radiochemotherapy with temozolomide as standard therapy, while the rest had received either radiotherapy alone or temozolomide alone. Results and caveats for the whole study, not just this receptor: Immune responses induced by the vaccine were seen in around 93% of patients across multiple MHC alleles. The authors stated that sample limitations prevented analyses of patient blood samples from being reproduced. Pseudoprogression seemed to be unrelated to changes in the top peripheral T cell clonotypes found by TCRB sequencing. PBMC samples for TCRB deep sequencing were selected based on availability.

Library preparation used the immunoSEQ multiplex PCR assay. Rearranged TCR beta chain sequences were amplified with the hsTCRB Kit following the manufacturer's protocol. Sequencing of TCRB libraries was carried out on an Illumina MiSeq. For the original study's pipeline: Demultiplexing, trimming and gene mapping were performed with the kit vendor's proprietary platform. TCRdb re-hosts the immuneACCESS table, in-frame sequences only. Its copies lack some clones; in the studies checked, an unresolved V gene accounts for under half of them, and the cause for the rest is not known. V, J and clone size are those of that table, while D and trimming were read from the DNA. In this sample the table shows approximately 70,000 clones, 65% to 90% of which occur a single time. The top ten constitute approximately 2.6% of the sample. On this clone itself: It lacks a known antigen. Base qualities are not recorded, but no much larger clone differs from it by a single base.

The meaning of the sample's time point label: baseline, week 1 (first vaccination visit). The treatment or condition label for this specimen denotes: pre-vaccination baseline after standard-of-care therapy. The donors had newly diagnosed IDH1-mutant astrocytomas of WHO grade 3 or 4 that showed loss of nuclear ATRX. The samples were drawn from NOA16, a multicentre, single-arm, open-label phase I trial in Germany that tested a mutant IDH1 peptide vaccine in humans for the first time. Visit V03 blood draws served as the baseline sample for immunogenicity testing. The DNeasy Blood and Tissue Kit was used to extract genomic DNA from EDTA blood for TCRB sequencing. The source is a man younger than 45 with glioma. The sequenced sample was PBMCs, obtained from a glioma patient treated with radiotherapy, temozolomide or both.

In nucleotides, the sequence is TGTGCCAGCAGCTTACAAGGGGTGACTGAAGCTTTCTTT. Its amino acids are CASSLQGVTEAFF. Recombination joined TRBV11-2 with TRBJ1-1; a tentative D match to TRBD1 spans 5 bases. CDR3 length: 13 amino acids, cysteine to phenylalanine. The entry retains the CDR3 DNA only, 39 bases that are in frame from base 1. Based on the germline V gene, the CDR1 and CDR2 sequences are SGHAT and FQNNGV. Deletion took 2 bases off V and 5 bases off J, with a span of 9 bases between the germline ends.